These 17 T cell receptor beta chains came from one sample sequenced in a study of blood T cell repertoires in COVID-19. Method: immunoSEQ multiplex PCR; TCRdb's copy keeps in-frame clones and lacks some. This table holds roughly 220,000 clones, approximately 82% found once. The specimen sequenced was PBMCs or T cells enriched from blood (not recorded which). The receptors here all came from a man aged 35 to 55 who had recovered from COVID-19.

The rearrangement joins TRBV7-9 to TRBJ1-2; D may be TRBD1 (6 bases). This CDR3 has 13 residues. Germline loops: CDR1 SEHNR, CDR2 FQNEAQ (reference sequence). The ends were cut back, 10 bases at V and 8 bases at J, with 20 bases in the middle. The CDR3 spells CAIRDTNYWGYTF. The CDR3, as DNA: TGTGCCATCCGGGACACTAACTACTGGGGCTACACCTTC.

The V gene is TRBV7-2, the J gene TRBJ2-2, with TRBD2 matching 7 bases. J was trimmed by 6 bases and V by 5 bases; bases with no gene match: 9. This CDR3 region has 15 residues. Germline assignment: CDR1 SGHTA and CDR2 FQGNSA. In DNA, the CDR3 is TGTGCCAGCAGCAACAGCGGGGCTAGGGCCGGGGAGCTGTTTTTT. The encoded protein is CASSNSGARAGELFF. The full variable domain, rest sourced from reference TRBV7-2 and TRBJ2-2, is GAGVSQSPSNKVTEKGKDVELRCDPISGHTALYWYRQSLGQGLEFLIYFQGNSAPDKSGLPSDRFSAERTGGSVSTLTIQRTQQEDSAVYLCASSNSGARAGELFFGEGSRLTVL.

Here the CDR3 reads CASSQGTPNQPQHF. Here the CDR3 DNA reads TGTGCCAGCAGCCAGGGGACCCCCAATCAGCCCCAGCATTTT. This chain connects TRBV2 to TRBJ1-5, with D maybe TRBD1 (6 bases). Trimming cost V 6 bases and J 3 bases, with 12 bases left between them. Germline V gene data show CDR1 as SNHLY and CDR2 as FYNNEI. This CDR3 region has 14 residues.

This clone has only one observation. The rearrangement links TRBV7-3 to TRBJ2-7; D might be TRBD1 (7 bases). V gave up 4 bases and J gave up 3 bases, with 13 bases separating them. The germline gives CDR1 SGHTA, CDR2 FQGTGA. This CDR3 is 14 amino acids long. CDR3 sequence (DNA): TGTGCCAGCAGCTCCGCGGGACAGAACTACGAGCAGTACTTC. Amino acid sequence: CASSSAGQNYEQYF.

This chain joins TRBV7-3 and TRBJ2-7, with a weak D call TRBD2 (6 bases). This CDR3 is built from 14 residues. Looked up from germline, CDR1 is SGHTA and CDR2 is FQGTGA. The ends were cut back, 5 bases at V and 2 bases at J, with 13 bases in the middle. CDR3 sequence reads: CASSPTEGPYEQYF. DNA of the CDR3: TGTGCCAGCAGCCCCACGGAGGGCCCCTACGAGCAGTACTTC.

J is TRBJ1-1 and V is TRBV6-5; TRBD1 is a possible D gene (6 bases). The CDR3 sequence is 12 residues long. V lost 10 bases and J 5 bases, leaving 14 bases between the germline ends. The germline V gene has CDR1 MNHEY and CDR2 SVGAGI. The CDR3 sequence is CATARGETEAFF. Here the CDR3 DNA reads TGTGCCACTGCCAGGGGAGAGACTGAAGCTTTCTTT.

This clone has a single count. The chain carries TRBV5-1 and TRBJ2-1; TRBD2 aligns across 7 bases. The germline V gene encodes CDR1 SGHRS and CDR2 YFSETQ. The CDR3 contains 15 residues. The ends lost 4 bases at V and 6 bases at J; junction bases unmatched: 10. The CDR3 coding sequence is TGCGCCAGCAGCCTATTAGCGGGTTCTTTCAATGAGCAGTTCTTC. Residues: CASSLLAGSFNEQFF.

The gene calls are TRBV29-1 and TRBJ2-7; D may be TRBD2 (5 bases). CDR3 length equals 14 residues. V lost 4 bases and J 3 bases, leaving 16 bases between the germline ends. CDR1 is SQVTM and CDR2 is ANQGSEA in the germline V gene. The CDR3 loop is CSVGKRTDIYEQYF. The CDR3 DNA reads TGCAGCGTTGGGAAAAGGACTGACATCTACGAGCAGTACTTC.

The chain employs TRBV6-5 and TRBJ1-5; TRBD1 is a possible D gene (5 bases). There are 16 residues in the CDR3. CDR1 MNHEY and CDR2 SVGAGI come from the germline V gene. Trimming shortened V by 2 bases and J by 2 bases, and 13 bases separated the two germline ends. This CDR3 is CASSYGSVGGNQPQHF. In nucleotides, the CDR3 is TGTGCCAGCAGTTACGGAAGCGTAGGGGGCAATCAGCCCCAGCATTTT.

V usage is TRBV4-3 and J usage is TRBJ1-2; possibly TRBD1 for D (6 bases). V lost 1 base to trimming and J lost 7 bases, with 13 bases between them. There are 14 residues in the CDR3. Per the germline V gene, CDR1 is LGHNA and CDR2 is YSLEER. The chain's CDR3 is CASSQAIQGFGYTF. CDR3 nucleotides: TGCGCCAGCAGCCAAGCTATACAGGGATTTGGCTACACCTTC.

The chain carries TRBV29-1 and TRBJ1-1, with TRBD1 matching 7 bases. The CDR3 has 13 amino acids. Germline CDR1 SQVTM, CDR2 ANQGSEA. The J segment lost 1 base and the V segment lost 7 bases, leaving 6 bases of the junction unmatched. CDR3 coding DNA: TGCAGCGCGCAACAGGGGACGAACACTGAAGCTTTCTTT. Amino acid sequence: CSAQQGTNTEAFF.

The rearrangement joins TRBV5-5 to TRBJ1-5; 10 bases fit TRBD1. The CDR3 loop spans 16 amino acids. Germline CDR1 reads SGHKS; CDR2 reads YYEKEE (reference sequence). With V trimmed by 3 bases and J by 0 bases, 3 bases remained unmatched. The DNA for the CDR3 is TGTGCCAGCAGCTGGGGGACAGGGGTTAGCAATCAGCCCCAGCATTTT. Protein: CASSWGTGVSNQPQHF.

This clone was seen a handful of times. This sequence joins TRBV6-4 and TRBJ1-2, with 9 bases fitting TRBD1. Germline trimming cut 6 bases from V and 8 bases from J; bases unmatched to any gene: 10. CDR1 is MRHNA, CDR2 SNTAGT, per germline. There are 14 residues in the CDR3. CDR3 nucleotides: TGTGCCAGCAGCCCCTCCGGGACAGGGACGGGCTACACCTTC. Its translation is CASSPSGTGTGYTF.

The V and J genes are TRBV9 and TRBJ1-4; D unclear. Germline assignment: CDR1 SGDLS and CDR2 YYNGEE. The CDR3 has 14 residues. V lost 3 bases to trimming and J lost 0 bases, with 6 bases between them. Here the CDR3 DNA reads TGTGCCAGCAGCGCCCTTGCAACTAATGAAAAACTGTTTTTT. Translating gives CASSALATNEKLFF.

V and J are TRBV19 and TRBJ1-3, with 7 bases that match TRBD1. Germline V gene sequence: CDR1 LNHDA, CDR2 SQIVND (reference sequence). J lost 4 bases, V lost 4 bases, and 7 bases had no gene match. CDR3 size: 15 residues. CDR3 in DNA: TGTGCCAGTAGTACGCGGGACAGTAAAGGAAACACCATATATTTT. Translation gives CASSTRDSKGNTIYF.

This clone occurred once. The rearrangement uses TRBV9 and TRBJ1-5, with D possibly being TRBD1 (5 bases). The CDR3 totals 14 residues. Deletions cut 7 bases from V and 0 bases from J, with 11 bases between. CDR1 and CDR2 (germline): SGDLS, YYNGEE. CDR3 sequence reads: CASGDSNSNQPQHF. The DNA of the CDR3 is TGTGCCAGCGGAGACAGCAATAGCAATCAGCCCCAGCATTTT.

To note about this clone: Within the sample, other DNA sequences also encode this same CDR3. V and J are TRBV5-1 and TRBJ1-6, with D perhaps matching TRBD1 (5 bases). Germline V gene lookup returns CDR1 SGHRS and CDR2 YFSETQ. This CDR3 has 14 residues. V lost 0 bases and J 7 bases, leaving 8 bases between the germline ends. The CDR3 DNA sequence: TGCGCCAGCAGCTTGGGACAGCAGAATTCACCCCTCCACTTT. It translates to CASSLGQQNSPLHF.